The following is a T cell receptor beta chain sequence with its context. It has no known antigen specificity. Per-base quality was not reported, and no clone a single base away is much larger than it. The data are from a study of blood T cells in healthy people across ages (dated by TCRdb to between 2014 and 2017). With respect to the entire study: In model experiments, template switching captured about one uniquely barcoded TCR beta cDNA molecule for every two T cells. Donors were grouped into four age groups: young (average 16 years), middle-aged (under 40), aged (around 60) and long-lived (roughly 80). For two donors (one aged 18 to 29 and one aged 80 or older), the study analyzed two additional independent replicas of 1 million unique cDNA reads from the same blood draw. To track age-related changes in TCR beta repertoire diversity, the study relied on deep sequencing normalized with unique cDNA molecular identifiers. Donors of different ages were randomly distributed across sequencing lanes to avoid experimental bias.

Libraries were made using 5' RACE. Sequenced on an Illumina HiSeq 2500. A second PCR of about 6 to 11 cycles was performed with a sample-barcoded 5' primer and a J-beta primer mix. Each TCR beta cDNA molecule received a unique molecular identifier from a template-switch 5' adaptor carrying 12 random nucleotides. Each sample yielded at least 3 million CDR3-containing paired-end reads. First-strand cDNA synthesis was performed from all RNA using the Mint cDNA synthesis kit, with priming by a TRBC-specific oligonucleotide. Following uracil-DNA glycosylase treatment, a first 18-cycle PCR with universal primers M1SS and BC2_uni_R was performed on all cDNA. The original pipeline was this. For normalization, 1 million high-quality reads were randomly selected from each sample, with every read carrying a distinct molecular identifier. Instead of being binned into consensus sequences, reads that shared molecular identifiers were thrown out. MiTCR, set to a Q25 quality threshold and the strictest error-elimination algorithm, was used for CDR3 identification, clonotype clustering and error correction. A nonparametric unseen species model using Euler transformation provided a lower-bound estimate of total TCR beta diversity. Clones were called with MiXCR by TCRdb after fastp trimmed the public reads at Q25, and only in-frame beta chains were retained. Every CDR3 protein is listed once, alongside the most common genes and DNA of its rows. Here the V and J calls rest on TCRdb's processing, not on the authors' analysis. The sample contains more than 1 million distinct CDR3 sequences, more than 40% of them found a single time. 18% of the sample is taken by the ten largest.

The investigation overall reported the following: As age increased, observed TCR beta diversity per million T cells dropped in a roughly linear way, and a significant reduction was already evident by age around 41. Total diversity estimates from one million sequenced T cells were considered lower bounds and underestimates. Compared with the aged group, the long-lived group had more naive CD4+ T cells, fewer expanded clones and increased TCR diversity, suggesting age selection. There was a strong correlation between observed TCR beta diversity and the percentage of naive T cells measured by flow cytometry. The CMV infection status of donors was not known, potentially confounding age-related changes in expanded clonotypes. Bulk unsorted PBMC profiling prevented conclusive comparison of naive and antigen-experienced compartments.

The germline V and J ends show losses of 3 bases and 7 bases respectively, and no gene match explains 12 bases of the junction. The CDR3 goes from the cysteine to the phenylalanine over 16 residues. Here the CDR3 DNA is all that survives: 48 bases in frame from base 1. The germline V gene supplies CDR1 SGHRS and CDR2 YFSETQ. Donors were a few dozen systemically healthy Caucasian individuals from Russia aged roughly 6 to 90 years. Each donor gave about 9.7 milliliters of peripheral blood, drawn into EDTA-treated Vacutainer tubes. PBMCs were isolated by Ficoll-Paque density-gradient centrifugation, with at least 6 million obtained per sample. Trizol reagent was used to extract total RNA from PBMCs, with at least 5.5 micrograms per sample. Naive CD45RAhigh/CD27high T cell percentages were measured by flow cytometry on a PBMC aliquot from every donor.

This TCR derives from a woman aged 60 to 75 in good health. The specimen sequenced was blood. Recombination linked TRBV5-1 to TRBJ2-7, with 11 junctional bases fitting TRBD2. The CDR3 region reads CASSYLAGGPFNEQYF. The DNA is TGCGCCAGCAGCTATTTAGCGGGAGGGCCTTTCAATGAGCAGTACTTC.